At least ten counts were recorded for the clone carrying this T cell receptor (beta chain). Predating any ophthalmopathy symptoms, the blood sample was taken at first hyperthyroidism diagnosis. This sample is drawn from a study of T cells in Graves' hyperthyroidism and ophthalmopathy. TCR beta CDR3 sequences were amplified from RNA transcripts. First-round RT-PCR targeting the TCR CDR3 was performed with the HTBI primer set. TCRdb used MiXCR to reprocess the multiplex PCR reads, holding one entry per CDR3 protein. The sample lists roughly 300,000 distinct CDR3 sequences; 25% were seen once. The sample consisted of blood. The sequence was obtained from a man in his forties with Graves' hyperthyroidism that later progressed to Graves' ophthalmopathy.

The CDR3 sequence: CSFSGQLNTEAFF. CDR3 in DNA: TGCAGCTTCTCGGGACAGCTGAACACTGAAGCTTTCTTT. This chain links TRBV29-1 with TRBJ1-1; 7 nucleotides agree with TRBD1. The V segment lost 8 bases and the J segment 0 bases; nucleotides outside the gene matches: 6. The CDR3 spans 13 residues. Germline loops: CDR1 SQVTM, CDR2 ANQGSEA.